This TCR beta chain was sequenced for a study of blood T cells in healthy people across ages. Study-wide points: A roughly linear age-dependent decrease characterized TCR beta diversity per million T cells. Diversity of TCR beta correlated strongly with naive T cell percentage.

Extraction yielded at least 6 micrograms of total RNA per sample. The second PCR ran roughly 6 to 11 cycles with a sample-barcoded 5' primer and J-beta primers. TCRdb itself ran the 5' RACE reads through MiXCR, one entry per CDR3 protein. Of hundreds of thousands of distinct CDR3 sequences listed, approximately 52% are singletons. This clonotype was observed a few times. What it binds is not known. Between the trimmed V and J ends, which lost 2 bases and 8 bases, there was a span of 16 bases. This CDR3 spans 15 amino acids. Per germline, CDR1 SGHTA and CDR2 FQGTGA. The receptor's source is a woman of 80 years or more in good health. Material: blood. The V gene is TRBV7-3, the J gene TRBJ2-1; TRBD1 might be the D (5 bases). CDR3 DNA: TGTGCCAGCAGCTTAGAGCAGGGAACAGTCTATGAGCAGTTCTTC. Its translation is CASSLEQGTVYEQFF.